Below are 22 T cell receptor beta chains sequenced from a single sample in a study of molecular identifiers for immune sequencing clone quantification. TCRdb redid the calling of the PCR reads with MiXCR, one entry per CDR3 protein. The sample carries nearly 55,000 distinct CDR3 sequences, just over 35% recorded once. Sequencing was carried out using naive CD8+ T cells from blood, with Jurkat cell RNA spiked in. The subset is: FACS-sorted CD8+CD4-CCR7+CD45RA+ naive T cells. The receptors stem from a human donor in good health. Some libraries in this study had Jurkat cell RNA spiked in.

As to this clonotype: One base away lies a much larger clone, so this may be a sequencing read error. V usage is TRBV20-1 and J usage is TRBJ2-3, with 8 nucleotides matching TRBD2. This CDR3 contains 15 residues. Trimming took 6 bases from V and 2 from J; bases not matched to a gene: 10. In germline, CDR1 is DFQATT, CDR2 SNEGSKA (reference sequence). The DNA for the CDR3 is TGCAGTGCGAGTACTGGCGGGAGGACCACAGATACGCAGTATTTT. Protein product: CSASTGGRTTDTQYF.

The rearrangement joins TRBV29-1 to TRBJ1-1; TRBD1 might be the D (5 bases). V was cut by 6 bases and J by 5 bases, with 13 bases left in between. The CDR3 totals 12 residues. Germline V lookup: CDR1 SQVTM, CDR2 ANQGSEA. Here the CDR3 DNA reads TGCAGCGTACCCGGGGAGGGGACTGAAGCTTTCTTT. Translated: CSVPGEGTEAFF.

The sample holds many counts of this clonotype. At one of its ends the junction is not consistent with the germline gene, which may arise from a read error. The gene calls are TRBV14 and TRBJ2-7; the D gene is possibly TRBD2 (6 bases). CDR3 length: 13 residues. Germline CDR1 is SGHDN and CDR2 is FVKESK. The CDR3 DNA reads as TGTGCCAGCAGCCACGGAGGGAGTCCTCATAGGGACTTC. It encodes CASSHGGSPHRDF.

This sequence joins TRBV5-6 and TRBJ2-6; D perhaps matches TRBD2 (5 bases). CDR3 size: 15 residues. The V and J ends lost 4 bases and 2 bases respectively, with 10 bases between them. CDR1 is SGHDT and CDR2 is YYEEEE in the germline V gene. CDR3 sequence reads: CASSAGITGANVLTF. CDR3 in DNA: TGTGCCAGCAGCGCCGGGATCACTGGGGCCAACGTCCTGACTTTC. Full variable domain (missing parts from reference TRBV5-6 and TRBJ2-6): DAGVTQSPTHLIKTRGQQVTLRCSPKSGHDTVSWYQQALGQGPQFIFQYYEEEERQRGNFPDRFSGHQFPNYSSELNVNALLLGDSALYLCASSAGITGANVLTFGAGSRLTVL.

Notes on this clonotype: A much larger clone lies a single base off, so this may be a read error. V gene TRBV28 combines with J gene TRBJ2-7; 7 bases are shared with TRBD1. Germline lookup yields CDR1 MDHEN and CDR2 SYDVKM. This CDR3 has 14 residues. The CDR3: CACSKGTVAYEQYF. For the CDR3, the DNA is TGTGCCTGCAGTAAAGGGACAGTCGCCTACGAGCAGTACTTC.

The gene calls are TRBV5-6 and TRBJ1-4, with 10 nucleotides matching TRBD1. V dropped 0 bases and J dropped 8; count of bases not matched to a gene: 1. The V gene's germline CDR1 is SGHDT and CDR2 YYEEEE. This CDR3 is built from 14 residues. The chain's CDR3 is CASSLGTGGEKLFF. CDR3 coding DNA: TGTGCCAGCAGCTTGGGGACAGGGGGGGAAAAACTGTTTTTT. Combining the CDR3 with reference TRBV5-6 and TRBJ1-4 gives the whole variable domain DAGVTQSPTHLIKTRGQQVTLRCSPKSGHDTVSWYQQALGQGPQFIFQYYEEEERQRGNFPDRFSGHQFPNYSSELNVNALLLGDSALYLCASSLGTGGEKLFFGSGTQLSVL.

This clonotype was detected only a few times. V and J are TRBV12-3 or TRBV12-4 and TRBJ2-2; 10 bases align to TRBD2. The trim removed 6 bases at V and 4 bases at J, leaving 5 bases unmatched. The CDR3 loop spans 15 amino acids. This CDR3 is CASSSAGGSTGELFF. The DNA of the CDR3 is TGTGCCAGCAGCTCAGCGGGAGGGAGCACCGGGGAGCTGTTTTTT.

This clonotype was recorded many times. The chain is built from TRBV4-3 and TRBJ2-7; TRBD1 aligns across 8 bases. The CDR3 has 14 amino acids. Per the germline V gene, CDR1 is LGHNA and CDR2 is YSLEER. J gave up 9 bases and V 3 bases, and 10 bases lay outside the gene matches. CDR3 protein: CASSQAEAGGAQYF. Written as DNA, the CDR3 is TGCGCCAGCAGCCAGGCTGAGGCAGGGGGCGCGCAGTACTTC.

For this clonotype: Relative to the germline gene, one junction end is altered; a read error may explain this. V is TRBV15 and J is TRBJ1-5; TRBD1 agrees at 7 bases. This CDR3 is built from 13 residues. Germline CDR1 LNHNV, CDR2 YYDKDF (reference sequence). The CDR3 reads CATAGGRNPPQHF. In DNA form, the CDR3 reads TGTGCCACGGCAGGGGGGCGGAATCCGCCCCAGCATTTT.

As to this clonotype: This may be a read error, as it is one base from a much larger clone. This sequence joins TRBV12-3 or TRBV12-4 and TRBJ2-5, with TRBD2 identical over 7 bases. CDR3 size: 13 residues. The ends lost 7 bases at V and 1 base at J; junction bases unmatched: 3. The CDR3 nucleotides are TGTGCCAGCATTTCGGGGGGCCAAGAGACCCAGTACTTC. Protein: CASISGGQETQYF.

In this sample, this clonotype turned up a few times. The chain carries TRBV7-2 and TRBJ2-2, with D unclear. Germline V gene lookup returns CDR1 SGHTA and CDR2 FQGNSA. Deletions cut 2 bases from V and 2 bases from J, with 3 bases between. The CDR3 runs 13 residues. This CDR3 is CASSLTNTGELFF. CDR3 nucleotides: TGTGCCAGCAGCTTAACCAACACCGGGGAGCTGTTTTTT.

The chain recombines TRBV28 with TRBJ1-5, with D possibly TRBD1 on 5 matching bases. The length of the CDR3 is 14 residues. Deletions cut 4 bases from V and 6 bases from J, with 13 bases between. Germline values: CDR1 MDHEN, CDR2 SYDVKM. CDR3 sequence reads: CASSSSLGVQPQHF. CDR3 DNA sequence: TGTGCCAGCAGTTCAAGTCTGGGGGTTCAGCCCCAGCATTTT. Full variable domain (outside the CDR3, taken from reference TRBV28 and TRBJ1-5): DVKVTQSSRYLVKRTGEKVFLECVQDMDHENMFWYRQDPGLGLRLIYFSYDVKMKEKGDIPEGYSVSREKKERFSLILESASTNQTSMYLCASSSSLGVQPQHFGDGTRLSIL.

This clonotype showed up many times. The V gene is TRBV2, the J gene TRBJ2-3; TRBD2 might be the D (6 bases). This CDR3 is 16 amino acids long. V lost 1 base, J lost 2 bases, and 13 bases lay in between. The germline V gene has CDR1 SNHLY and CDR2 FYNNEI. The CDR3, as DNA: TGTGCCAGCAGTGAAGGACAGTGGAGGGACACAGATACGCAGTATTTT. This codes for CASSEGQWRDTDTQYF.

This clonotype has a count of ten or more. This chain uses TRBV19 with TRBJ2-6, with 9 bases aligning to TRBD1. The CDR3 consists of 16 residues. V shed 7 bases and J 0 bases; nucleotides not matched to a gene: 4. Germline CDR1 is LNHDA and CDR2 is SQIVND (reference sequence). In nucleotides, the CDR3 is TGTGCCAGTACTAACAGGGGGCCCTCTGGGGCCAACGTCCTGACTTTC. It encodes CASTNRGPSGANVLTF.

This clonotype was found many times. The chain links TRBV5-6 to TRBJ1-5; 9 positions match TRBD1. J was trimmed by 9 bases and V by 4 bases; bases with no gene match: 8. The CDR3 is 14 residues long. Germline-derived CDR1 and CDR2 are SGHDT and YYEEEE. This chain's CDR3 is CASSPGTGIGPQHF. CDR3 nucleotides: TGTGCCAGCAGCCCCGGGACAGGGATTGGGCCCCAGCATTTT.

In the case of this clonotype: In this CDR3 the conserved last residue, phenylalanine or tryptophan, is missing, so a read error is likely. DNA of the CDR3: TGTGCCCGCAAGACCGTCCTAACTAGGGTTATTGAGCAGTTCTGC. Amino acids: CARKTVLTRVIEQFC. V and J are TRBV7-8 and TRBJ2-1, with a weak D call TRBD2 (5 bases). The germline gives CDR1 SGHVS, CDR2 FQNEAQ. This CDR3 is 15 amino acids long. V lost 11 bases and J 9 bases, leaving 26 bases between the germline ends.

In this sample, this clonotype turned up many times. The chain is built from TRBV6-5 and TRBJ2-7; 10 bases fit TRBD1. Germline V CDR1 and CDR2: MNHEY, SVGAGI. V lost 7 bases to trimming and J lost 6 bases; unmatched junction nucleotides: 12. This CDR3 is built from 15 residues. CDR3: CASTDPGQGYREQYF. The CDR3 DNA is TGTGCCAGCACCGATCCGGGACAGGGGTATCGCGAGCAGTACTTC.

This clonotype was found a few times. The V call is TRBV4-3, the J call TRBJ1-4; 8 nucleotides line up with TRBD1. The V segment lost 4 bases and the J segment 8 bases; nucleotides outside the gene matches: 6. CDR1 and CDR2 from the germline V gene are LGHNA and YSLEER. The CDR3 runs 14 residues. CDR3 in DNA: TGCGCCAGCAGCCGGGACAGGCGGAGGGAAAAACTGTTTTTT. Translating it yields CASSRDRRREKLFF.

With regard to this clonotype: The CDR3 ends on some other residue instead of the conserved phenylalanine or tryptophan, so this is likely a read error. The rearrangement uses TRBV6-5 and TRBJ2-7, with D possibly TRBD2 on 5 matching bases. Trimming shortened V by 6 bases and J by 2 bases, and 11 bases separated the two germline ends. Per germline, CDR1 MNHEY and CDR2 SVGAGI. The CDR3 sequence is 13 residues long. The CDR3 nucleotides read TGTGCCAGCAGCCGGCAGGAGGCCTACGAGCAGTACTCC. Residues: CASSRQEAYEQYS.

Comments on this clonotype: Compared with germline, one end of the junction differs, possibly owing to a read error. The chain employs TRBV9 and TRBJ1-1, with D tentatively TRBD1 (5 bases). The CDR3 spans 17 residues. In germline, CDR1 is SGDLS, CDR2 YYNGEE. CDR3 residues: CASGVGFQTAMNTEAFF. CDR3 coding DNA: TGTGCCAGCGGCGTAGGCTTCCAGACAGCCATGAACACTGAAGCTTTCTTT.

Regarding this clonotype: One junction end disagrees with the germline gene, perhaps due to a read error. The V call is TRBV20-1, the J call TRBJ2-7; D call uncertain. Germline V gene data show CDR1 as DFQATT and CDR2 as SNEGSKA (reference sequence). The CDR3 is 11 residues long. CDR3 DNA: TGCTGTGCTAGACCTGCAGGTGGCTACTACTTC. Protein product: CCARPAGGYYF.

The chain joins TRBV5-6 to TRBJ2-6; no clear D gene. V lost 5 bases to trimming and J lost 2 bases, with 5 bases between them. Germline assignment: CDR1 SGHDT and CDR2 YYEEEE. The CDR3 has 13 amino acids. The CDR3 region is CASSIAGANVLTF. In DNA form, the CDR3 reads TGTGCCAGCAGTATCGCTGGGGCCAACGTCCTGACTTTC.